These T cell receptor beta chains were read from a single sample in a study of OX40 agonist ivuxolimab in advanced cancers. Libraries were prepared by immunoSEQ multiplex PCR; TCRdb keeps only in-frame clonotypes and omits some of them. The table shows more than 65,000 clones, with 84% occurring only once. The sample here was CD4+ or CD8+ T cells sorted from blood, taken in a trial of the OX40 agonist ivuxolimab. The receptors were gathered from an adult with an advanced solid tumor such as melanoma, head and neck, liver or kidney cancer. Each CDR3 is given with its conserved first and last residue. Each record gives: CDR3 length, D gene, clone size, V gene, J gene, CDR3 DNA, CDR3 protein. A D gene is named only where the DNA matches it firmly. The size field is filled for only some rows; it gives once, few, many or a size class.

17	.	.	TRBV5-4	TRBJ2-3	TGTGCCAGCAGCTCCCGAGTGGGGGGGGCGCGGGGAGATACGCAGTATTTT	CASSSRVGGARGDTQYF
16	.	few	TRBV4-1	TRBJ1-1	TGCGCCAGCAGCCTAGGGGCAGGGAACATGAACACTGAAGCTTTCTTT	CASSLGAGNMNTEAFF
15	TRBD1	.	TRBV7-9	TRBJ1-5	TGTGCCAGCAGCCCCAGGGGGGGACCAGCCCAGCCCCAGCATTTT	CASSPRGGPAQPQHF
13	.	few	TRBV13	TRBJ1-2	TGTGCCAGCAGCCAGGGGCAGGGGTATGGCTACACCTTC	CASSQGQGYGYTF
13	.	.	TRBV7-9	TRBJ1-1	TGTGCCAGCAGCAGGACAGAGAACACTGAAGCTTTCTTT	CASSRTENTEAFF
14	.	medium-sized	TRBV7-3	TRBJ1-6	TGTGCCAGCAGCTTAACCGGGTCTAATTCACCCCTCCACTTT	CASSLTGSNSPLHF
15	.	.	TRBV4-2	TRBJ1-1	TGTGCCAGCAGCCAAGCCCTTCGGGCATCCACTGAAGCTTTCTTT	CASSQALRASTEAFF
17	.	.	TRBV19	TRBJ2-2	TGTGCCAGTATTTCCCCCTTAGGACGGCGAGACACCGGGGAGCTGGTTTTT	CASISPLGRRDTGELVF
14	.	.	TRBV6-5	TRBJ2-1	TGTGCCAGCAAGGCGGATAGCTCCTACAATGAGCAGTTCTTC	CASKADSSYNEQFF
13	.	.	TRBV15	TRBJ2-7	TGTGCCACCAGCAGTTACAGGGACGGCGAGCAGTACTTC	CATSSYRDGEQYF
16	TRBD2	once	TRBV11-2	TRBJ2-7	TGTGCCAGCAGCTTAGAGTTGTGGGGGGGGAAGTACGAGCAGTACTTC	CASSLELWGGKYEQYF
12	TRBD2	once	TRBV10-2	TRBJ2-5	TGCGCCAGCGGGACTAGTCAAGAGACCCAGTACTTC	CASGTSQETQYF
14	.	.	TRBV7-2	TRBJ2-1	TGTGCCAGCAGCTCCCGTCGGGGGGCCGGTGAGCAGTTCTTC	CASSSRRGAGEQFF
14	.	.	TRBV9	TRBJ1-2	TGTGCCAGCAGCGTAGCTTCAGGGTGGAATGGCTACACCTTC	CASSVASGWNGYTF
13	.	.	TRBV6-1	TRBJ1-5	TGTGCCAGCAGGACAGATAGCAATCAGCCCCAGCATTTT	CASRTDSNQPQHF
14	.	.	TRBV7-9	TRBJ1-1	TGTGCCAGCAGCTCGGGCCGGGACGCAGGGAAAGCTTTCTTT	CASSSGRDAGKAFF
15	.	.	TRBV6-5	TRBJ1-3	TGTGCCAGCAGTATCGCTTGGAGCTCTGGAAACACCATATATTTT	CASSIAWSSGNTIYF
15	.	once	TRBV5-5	TRBJ2-3	TGTGCCAGCAGCGACCTGCCAGGGAGCACAGATACGCAGTATTTT	CASSDLPGSTDTQYF
15	TRBD1	.	TRBV19	TRBJ1-6	TGTGCCAGTAGTATTTCAGACAGGGGCGCGATACCCCTCCACTTT	CASSISDRGAIPLHF
15	.	medium-sized	TRBV19	TRBJ1-6	TGTGCCAGTAGTACGGCATCGTACAGGAATTCACCCCTCCACTTT	CASSTASYRNSPLHF
16	.	.	TRBV7-9	TRBJ1-2	TGTGCCAGCAGCTTATTCGTCGGGTCCACGGTGGGGGGCTACACCTTC	CASSLFVGSTVGGYTF
15	.	.	TRBV9	TRBJ1-4	TGTGCCAGCAGCGTATGGGGGGGAGTGAGTGAAAAACTGTTTTTT	CASSVWGGVSEKLFF
13	TRBD1	.	TRBV7-3	TRBJ1-1	TGTGCCAGCAGCTTAGGGACAGAGACTGAAGCTTTCTTT	CASSLGTETEAFF